A selection of T cell receptor beta chains follows, all from one sample in a study of early T cells in non-severe SARS-CoV-2 infection. TCRdb independently ran MiXCR on the 5' RACE reads; one entry per CDR3 protein. The table records roughly 72,000 distinct CDR3 sequences, approximately 13% of them present only once. Sequences were derived from whole blood, sampled at baseline. The source of these receptors is an adult who was a healthcare worker with PCR-confirmed SARS-CoV-2 infection or an uninfected control (not recorded which). Both conserved end residues are part of each CDR3. A D gene is named only where the DNA matches it firmly. Clone size is given for some rows only: seen once, a few or many times, or a class if the clone is expanded.

clone size	D gene	V gene	J gene	CDR3 DNA	CDR3 protein
.	.	TRBV6-2/TRBV6-3	TRBJ2-3	TGTGCCAGCAGTAGCCCTTCTAACGTGCATACGCAGTATTTT	CASSSPSNVHTQYF
many	.	TRBV20-1	TRBJ1-1	TGCAGTGCTAGAGATTACGAACAGGGCAATTTGAACACTGAAGCTTTCTTT	CSARDYEQGNLNTEAFF
few	TRBD1	TRBV20-1	TRBJ2-5	TGCAGTGCTATTTCCTCCGGGACAGCCCAAGAGACCCAGTACTTC	CSAISSGTAQETQYF
few	.	TRBV29-1	TRBJ1-5	TGCAGCGCTTATTTCGGGAGCAATCAGCCCCAGCATTTT	CSAYFGSNQPQHF
few	TRBD2	TRBV11-2	TRBJ2-2	TGTGCCAGCAGCCCCCAGGCGGGGGCCGGGGAGCTGTTTTTT	CASSPQAGAGELFF
.	.	TRBV5-1	TRBJ1-3	TGCGCCAGCAGCGCTTTGAGCGGATCTGGAAACACCATATATTTT	CASSALSGSGNTIYF
.	TRBD1	TRBV5-4	TRBJ2-2	TGTGCCAGCAGCTTAAGGGGACAGGGTGTGAACACCGGGGAGCTGTTTTTT	CASSLRGQGVNTGELFF
.	.	TRBV7-9	TRBJ2-1	TGTGCCACCTCTGAAGGGTCCTACAATGAGCAGTTCTTC	CATSEGSYNEQFF
many	TRBD1	TRBV9	TRBJ2-7	TGTGCCAGCAGCGCGCAGGACAGGCCTGGATTCAACGAGCAGTACTTC	CASSAQDRPGFNEQYF
.	.	TRBV5-6	TRBJ2-1	TGTGCCAGCAGCTTTCGACAGTCTAAAGTGTCCAATGAGCAGTTCTTC	CASSFRQSKVSNEQFF
many	.	TRBV14	TRBJ2-1	TGTGCCAGCAGCCAAGATCGGGGGCGGCTTAATTACAATGAGCAGTTCTTC	CASSQDRGRLNYNEQFF
many	.	TRBV21-1	TRBJ1-6	TGTGCCAGCAGCAACCAGGGACAGGATAATTCACCCCTCCACTTT	CASSNQGQDNSPLHF
many	.	TRBV28	TRBJ2-1	TGTGCCAGCAGTAAACTCGACCCCTTCTCCTACAATGAGCAGTTCTTC	CASSKLDPFSYNEQFF
many	TRBD1	TRBV5-4	TRBJ1-6	TGTGCCAGCAGCTTGGCCGGGACAGGTCCATCACCCCTCCACTTT	CASSLAGTGPSPLHF
.	.	TRBV11-2	TRBJ1-1	TGTGCCAGCAGCTTAGATGGGGCCGGGAACACTGAAGCTTTCTTT	CASSLDGAGNTEAFF
few	TRBD1	TRBV7-6	TRBJ2-7	TGTGCCAGCAGCGCCGGGACAGGGAAGGCCTACGAGCAGTACTTC	CASSAGTGKAYEQYF
few	.	TRBV12-3/TRBV12-4	TRBJ1-4	TGTGCCAGCAGTCCTCCTGTCGGTGGAAAACTGTTTTTT	CASSPPVGGKLFF
.	TRBD1	TRBV11-2	TRBJ1-2	TGTGCCAGCAGCATTCAGGGGGCCGGAGGCTACACCTTC	CASSIQGAGGYTF
few	.	TRBV6-5	TRBJ1-1	TGTGCCAGCAGTTTAGGGATGGGCACTGAAGCTTTCTTT	CASSLGMGTEAFF
many	.	TRBV20-1	TRBJ2-4	TGCAGTGCTAGAAGCGAAAAAGGCAAAAACATTCAGTACTTC	CSARSEKGKNIQYF
.	.	TRBV6-6	TRBJ1-5	TGTGCCAGCAGTTACAATCGGGGGAGGAGTCAGCCCCAGCATTTT	CASSYNRGRSQPQHF
many	TRBD2	TRBV29-1	TRBJ2-1	TGCAGCGTTGAAGGACTGCCCTATGCTAGCGGGGGGGCCTACAATGAGCAGTTCTTC	CSVEGLPYASGGAYNEQFF
.	TRBD1	TRBV20-1	TRBJ1-6	TGCAGTGCTAGAGTGAGGGGACAGAAAAATTCACCCCTCCACTTT	CSARVRGQKNSPLHF
few	TRBD2	TRBV28	TRBJ2-2	TGTGCCAGCAGTCAACTCCTAGCGGGGGGCCTGAACACCGGGGAGCTGTTTTTT	CASSQLLAGGLNTGELFF
many	TRBD1	TRBV9	TRBJ2-7	TGTGCCAGCAGCGTAGGGGGACAGTACTCCTACGAGCAGTACTTC	CASSVGGQYSYEQYF
many	TRBD2	TRBV11-2	TRBJ2-7	TGTGCCAGCAGCGTAGGCGGGGGGGCCTACGAGCAGTACTTC	CASSVGGGAYEQYF